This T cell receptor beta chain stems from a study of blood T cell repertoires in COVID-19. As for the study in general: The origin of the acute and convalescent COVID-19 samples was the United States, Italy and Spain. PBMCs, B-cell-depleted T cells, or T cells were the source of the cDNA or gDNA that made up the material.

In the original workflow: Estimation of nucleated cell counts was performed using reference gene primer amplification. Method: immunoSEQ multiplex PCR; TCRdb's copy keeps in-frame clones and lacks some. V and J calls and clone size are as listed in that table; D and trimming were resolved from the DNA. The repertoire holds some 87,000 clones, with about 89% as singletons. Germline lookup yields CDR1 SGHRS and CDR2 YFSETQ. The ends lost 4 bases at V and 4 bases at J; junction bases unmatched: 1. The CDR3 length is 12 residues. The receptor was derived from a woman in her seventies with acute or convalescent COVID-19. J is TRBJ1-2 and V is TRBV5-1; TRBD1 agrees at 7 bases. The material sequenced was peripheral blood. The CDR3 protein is CASSGDSYGYTF. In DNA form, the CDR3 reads TGCGCCAGCAGCGGGGACAGCTATGGCTACACCTTC.